Presented here are 10 T cell receptor beta chains from one specimen sequenced in a study of control samples from healthy donors and cancer patients. Assay used: immunoSEQ multiplex PCR; TCRdb lists only in-frame clones, some missing. The table records some 200,000 clones, about nine tenths of them present only once. Sequencing was performed on blood. Receptors were obtained from a woman in her twenties or thirties in good health.

The chain joins TRBV24-1 to TRBJ2-3; D unclear. V lost 0 bases and J 0 bases, leaving 6 bases between the germline ends. The germline CDR1 and CDR2 sequences are KGHDR and SFDVKD. The CDR3 covers 15 residues. The CDR3, as DNA: TGTGCCACCAGTGATTTGCAGGCTAGCACAGATACGCAGTATTTT. This codes for CATSDLQASTDTQYF.

The chain links TRBV5-6 to TRBJ2-5; 11 bases line up with TRBD2. This CDR3 is 14 amino acids long. Germline assignment: CDR1 SGHDT and CDR2 YYEEEE. The ends lost 6 bases at V and 2 bases at J; junction bases unmatched: 3. In DNA, the CDR3 is TGTGCCAGCACCAGGACTAGCGGGCAAGAGACCCAGTACTTC. Its translation: CASTRTSGQETQYF.

CDR3 in DNA: TGTGCCAGCAGGGACAGGGGAGAGACCCAGTACTTC. It specifies CASRDRGETQYF. V usage is TRBV6-5 and J usage is TRBJ2-5; 9 bases map to TRBD1. Trimming at V came to 6 bases and at J to 4 bases, leaving 0 bases not matched to a gene. This CDR3 region has 12 residues. CDR1 is MNHEY, CDR2 SVGAGI, per germline.

The chain joins TRBV10-1 to TRBJ2-7; D is possibly TRBD1 (6 bases). The CDR3 is 13 residues long. Germline V lookup: CDR1 WNHNN, CDR2 SYGVQD (reference sequence). Trimming removed 2 bases from V and 4 bases from J, with 9 bases in between. Here the CDR3 reads CASSEGGLYEQYF. Here the CDR3 DNA reads TGCGCCAGCAGTGAGGGGGGCCTGTACGAGCAGTACTTC.

The chain couples TRBV4-1 to TRBJ1-4, with D unresolved. Per the germline V gene, CDR1 is MGHRA and CDR2 is YSYEKL. V lost 2 bases, J lost 0 bases, and 4 bases lay in between. This CDR3 comprises 14 residues. DNA of the CDR3: TGCGCCAGCAGCCAAACAACAACTAATGAAAAACTGTTTTTT. Residues: CASSQTTTNEKLFF.

J is TRBJ2-3 and V is TRBV11-1, with TRBD1 matching 10 bases. This CDR3 has 15 residues. CDR1 is SGHAT, CDR2 FQDESV, per germline (reference sequence). V was pared by 1 base and J by 4 bases, with 2 bases of the junction left unmatched. CDR3 protein: CASSLVGQGADTQYF. The CDR3 bases are TGTGCCAGCAGCTTAGTCGGACAGGGGGCAGATACGCAGTATTTT.

The gene calls are TRBV6-1 and TRBJ2-5, with D perhaps assigned TRBD1 or TRBD2 (7 bases each). CDR1 is MNHNS and CDR2 is SASEGT in the germline V gene. The CDR3 length is 14 residues. Trimming stripped 3 bases from V and 5 bases from J, with 13 bases between. CDR3 nucleotide sequence: TGTGCCAGCAGTGACCCAGGGGGAGGGGAGACCCAGTACTTC. This gives the protein CASSDPGGGETQYF.

This chain joins TRBV10-1 and TRBJ2-1; D is unclear. V gave up 8 bases and J gave up 3 bases, with 11 bases separating them. Germline CDR1 and CDR2: WNHNN and SYGVQD (reference sequence). CDR3 size: 13 residues. In DNA form, the CDR3 reads TGCGCCAGCGGTCTAGGAAACTACAATGAGCAGTTCTTC. It yields the protein CASGLGNYNEQFF.

The chain combines TRBV9 with TRBJ1-4, with D hard to call. This CDR3 contains 14 residues. V was clipped by 0 bases and J by 0 bases, with 3 bases between them. Germline V gives CDR1 SGDLS, CDR2 YYNGEE. The CDR3 loop is CASSVAATNEKLFF. CDR3 DNA: TGTGCCAGCAGCGTAGCAGCAACTAATGAAAAACTGTTTTTT.

This chain links TRBV28 with TRBJ1-4, with TRBD1 as a possible D gene (6 bases). This CDR3 region has 15 residues. The V end lost 2 bases, the J end lost 5 bases, and 12 bases lay between the germline ends. CDR1 is MDHEN and CDR2 is SYDVKM in the germline V gene. CDR3 amino acids: CASSLLAGGNEKLFF. The CDR3 DNA sequence: TGTGCCAGCAGTTTACTGGCCGGGGGCAATGAAAAACTGTTTTTT.